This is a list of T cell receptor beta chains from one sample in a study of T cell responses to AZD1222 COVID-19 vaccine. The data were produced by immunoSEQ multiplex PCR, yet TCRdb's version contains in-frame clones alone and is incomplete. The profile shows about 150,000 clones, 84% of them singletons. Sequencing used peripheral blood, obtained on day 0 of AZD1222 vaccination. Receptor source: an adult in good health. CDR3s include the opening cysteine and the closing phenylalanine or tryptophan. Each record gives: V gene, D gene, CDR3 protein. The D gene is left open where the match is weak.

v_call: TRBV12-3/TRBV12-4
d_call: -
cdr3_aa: CASRLGELFF

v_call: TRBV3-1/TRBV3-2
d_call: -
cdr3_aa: CASNQGLLGEQYF

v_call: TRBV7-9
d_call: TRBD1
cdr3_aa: CASSFGGGEGNTIYF

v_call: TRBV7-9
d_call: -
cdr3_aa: CAYDGAAPTDTQYF

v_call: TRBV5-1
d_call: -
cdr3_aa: CASSSGVGRNNSPLHF

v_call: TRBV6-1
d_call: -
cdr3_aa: CASSEGTSGNTIYF

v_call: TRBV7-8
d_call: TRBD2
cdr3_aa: CASSLRLAGLDNEQFF

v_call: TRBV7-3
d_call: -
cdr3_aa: CASSLKGQESGYTF

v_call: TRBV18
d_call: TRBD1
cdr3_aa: CASSPISTSGTDLAKNIQYF

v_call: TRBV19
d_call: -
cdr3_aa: CASSKTPANEKLFF

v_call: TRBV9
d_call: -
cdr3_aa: CASSLLGGTNYGYTF

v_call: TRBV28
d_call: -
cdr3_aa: CASRTGTPPNYGYTF

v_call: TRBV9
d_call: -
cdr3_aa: CASSVDPTVHNSPLHF

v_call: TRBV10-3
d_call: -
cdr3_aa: CAISDRVESTDTQYF